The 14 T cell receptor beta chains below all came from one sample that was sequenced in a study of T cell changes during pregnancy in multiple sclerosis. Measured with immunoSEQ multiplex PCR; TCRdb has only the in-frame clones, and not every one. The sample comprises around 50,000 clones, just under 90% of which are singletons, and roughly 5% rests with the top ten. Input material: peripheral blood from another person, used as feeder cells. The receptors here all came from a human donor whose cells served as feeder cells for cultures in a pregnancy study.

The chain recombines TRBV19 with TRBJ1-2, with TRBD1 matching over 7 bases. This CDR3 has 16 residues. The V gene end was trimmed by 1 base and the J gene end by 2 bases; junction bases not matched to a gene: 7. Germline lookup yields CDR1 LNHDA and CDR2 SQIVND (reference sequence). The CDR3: CASSIGQGRGNYGYTF. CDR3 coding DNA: TGTGCCAGTAGTATAGGACAGGGTAGAGGCAACTATGGCTACACCTTC.

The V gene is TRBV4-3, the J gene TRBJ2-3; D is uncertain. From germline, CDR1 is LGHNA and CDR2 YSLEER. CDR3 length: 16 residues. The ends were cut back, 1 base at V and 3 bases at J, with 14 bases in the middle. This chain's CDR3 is CASSQVGPIGTDTQYF. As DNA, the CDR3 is TGCGCCAGCAGCCAAGTCGGACCCATAGGAACAGATACGCAGTATTTT.

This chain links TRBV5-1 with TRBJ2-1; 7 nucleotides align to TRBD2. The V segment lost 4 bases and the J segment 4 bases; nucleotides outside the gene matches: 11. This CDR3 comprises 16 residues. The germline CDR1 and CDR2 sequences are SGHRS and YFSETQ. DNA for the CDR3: TGCGCCAGCAGCACCTCCGGGACTAACACGTACAATGAGCAGTTCTTC. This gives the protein CASSTSGTNTYNEQFF.

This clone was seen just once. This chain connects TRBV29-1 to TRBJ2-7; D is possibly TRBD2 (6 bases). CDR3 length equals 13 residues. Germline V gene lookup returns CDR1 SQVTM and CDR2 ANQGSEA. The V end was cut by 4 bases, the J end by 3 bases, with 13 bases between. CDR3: CSVGSGEFYEQYF. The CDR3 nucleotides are TGCAGCGTTGGGTCGGGGGAGTTCTACGAGCAGTACTTC.

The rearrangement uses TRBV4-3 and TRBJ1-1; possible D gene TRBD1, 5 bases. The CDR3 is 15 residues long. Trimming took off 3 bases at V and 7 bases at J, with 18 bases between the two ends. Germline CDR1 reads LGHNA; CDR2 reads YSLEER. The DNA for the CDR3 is TGCGCCAGCAGCCAGATAAGGGGTAGAGGTGTTGAAGCTTTCTTT. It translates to CASSQIRGRGVEAFF.

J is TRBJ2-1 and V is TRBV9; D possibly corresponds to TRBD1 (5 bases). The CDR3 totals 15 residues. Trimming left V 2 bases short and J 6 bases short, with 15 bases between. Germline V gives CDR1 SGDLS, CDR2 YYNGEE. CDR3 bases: TGTGCCAGCAGCGTGCGGCAGGGAAGAATCAATGAGCAGTTCTTC. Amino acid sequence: CASSVRQGRINEQFF. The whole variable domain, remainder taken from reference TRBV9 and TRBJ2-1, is DSGVTQTPKHLITATGQRVTLRCSPRSGDLSVYWYQQSLDQGLQFLIQYYNGEERAKGNILERFSAQQFPDLHSELNLSSLELGDSALYFCASSVRQGRINEQFFGPGTRLTVL.

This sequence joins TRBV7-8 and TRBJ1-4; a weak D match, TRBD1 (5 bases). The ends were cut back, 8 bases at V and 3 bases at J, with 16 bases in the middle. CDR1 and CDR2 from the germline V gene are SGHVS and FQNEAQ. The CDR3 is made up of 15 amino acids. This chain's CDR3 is CASSQLQGSNEKLFF. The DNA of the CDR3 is TGTGCCAGCTCTCAGCTCCAGGGTTCTAATGAAAAACTGTTTTTT.

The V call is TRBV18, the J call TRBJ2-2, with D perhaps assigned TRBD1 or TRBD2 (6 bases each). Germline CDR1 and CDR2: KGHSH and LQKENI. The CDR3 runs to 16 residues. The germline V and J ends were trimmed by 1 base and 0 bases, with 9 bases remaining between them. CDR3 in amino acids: CASSPRGATNTGELFF. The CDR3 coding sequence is TGTGCCAGCTCACCACGGGGGGCTACGAACACCGGGGAGCTGTTTTTT. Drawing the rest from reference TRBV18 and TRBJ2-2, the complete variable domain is NAGVMQNPRHLVRRRGQEARLRCSPMKGHSHVYWYRQLPEEGLKFMVYLQKENIIDESGMPKERFSAEFPKEGPSILRIQQVVRGDSAAYFCASSPRGATNTGELFFGEGSRLTVL.

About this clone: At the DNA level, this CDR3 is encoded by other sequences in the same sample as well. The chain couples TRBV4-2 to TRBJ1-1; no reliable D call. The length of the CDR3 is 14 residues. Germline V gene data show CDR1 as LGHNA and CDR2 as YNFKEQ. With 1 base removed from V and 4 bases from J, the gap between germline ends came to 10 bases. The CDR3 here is CASSQVEGGTEAFF. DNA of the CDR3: TGTGCCAGCAGCCAAGTAGAGGGCGGCACTGAAGCTTTCTTT.

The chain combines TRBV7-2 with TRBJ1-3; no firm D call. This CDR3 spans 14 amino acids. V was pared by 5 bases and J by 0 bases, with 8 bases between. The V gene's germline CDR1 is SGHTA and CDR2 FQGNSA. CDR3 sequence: CASSPWGSGNTIYF. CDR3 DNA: TGTGCCAGCAGCCCCTGGGGCTCTGGAAACACCATATATTTT.

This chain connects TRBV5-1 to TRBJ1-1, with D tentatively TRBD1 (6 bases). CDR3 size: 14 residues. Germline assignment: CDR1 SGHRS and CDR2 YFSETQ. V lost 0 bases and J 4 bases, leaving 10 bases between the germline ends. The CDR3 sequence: CASSLDGGATEAFF. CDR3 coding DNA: TGCGCCAGCAGCTTGGACGGGGGGGCCACTGAAGCTTTCTTT. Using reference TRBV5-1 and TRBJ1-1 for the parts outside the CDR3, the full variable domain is KAGVTQTPRYLIKTRGQQVTLSCSPISGHRSVSWYQQTPGQGLQFLFEYFSETQRNKGNFPGRFSGRQFSNSRSEMNVSTLELGDSALYLCASSLDGGATEAFFGQGTRLTVV.

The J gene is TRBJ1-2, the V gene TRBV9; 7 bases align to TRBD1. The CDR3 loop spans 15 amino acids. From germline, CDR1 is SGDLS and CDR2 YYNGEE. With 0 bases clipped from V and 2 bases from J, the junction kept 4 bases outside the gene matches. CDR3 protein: CASSVGQGGNYGYTF. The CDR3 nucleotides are TGTGCCAGCAGCGTAGGTCAAGGGGGCAACTATGGCTACACCTTC.

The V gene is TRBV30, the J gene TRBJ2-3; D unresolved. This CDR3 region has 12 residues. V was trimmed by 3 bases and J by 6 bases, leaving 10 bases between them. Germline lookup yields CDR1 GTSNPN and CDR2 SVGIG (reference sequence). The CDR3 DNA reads TGTGCCTGGAGCCCGGCCCGGGATACGCAGTATTTT. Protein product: CAWSPARDTQYF.

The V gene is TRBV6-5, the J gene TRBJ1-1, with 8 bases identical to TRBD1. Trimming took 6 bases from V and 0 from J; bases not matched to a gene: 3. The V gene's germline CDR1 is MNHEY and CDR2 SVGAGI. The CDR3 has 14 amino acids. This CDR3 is CASSKQGVNTEAFF. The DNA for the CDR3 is TGTGCCAGCAGCAAACAGGGGGTGAACACTGAAGCTTTCTTT.